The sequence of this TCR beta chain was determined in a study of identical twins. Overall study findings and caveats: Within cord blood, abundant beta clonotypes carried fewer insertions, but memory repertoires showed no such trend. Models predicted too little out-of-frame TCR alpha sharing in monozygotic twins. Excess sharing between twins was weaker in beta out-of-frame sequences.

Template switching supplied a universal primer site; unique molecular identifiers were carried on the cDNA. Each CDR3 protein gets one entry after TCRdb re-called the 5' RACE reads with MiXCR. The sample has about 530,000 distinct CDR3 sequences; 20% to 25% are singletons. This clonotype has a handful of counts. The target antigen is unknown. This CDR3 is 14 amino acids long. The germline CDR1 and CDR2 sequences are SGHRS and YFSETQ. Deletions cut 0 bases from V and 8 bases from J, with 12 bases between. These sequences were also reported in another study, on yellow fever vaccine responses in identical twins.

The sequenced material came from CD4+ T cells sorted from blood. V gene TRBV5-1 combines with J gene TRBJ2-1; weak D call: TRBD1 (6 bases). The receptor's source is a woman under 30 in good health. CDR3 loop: CASSLVGAGDEQFF. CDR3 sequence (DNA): TGCGCCAGCAGCTTGGTGGGGGCGGGCGATGAGCAGTTCTTC.